The clone carrying this T cell receptor (beta chain) was recorded a few times. The antigen is not known. With V trimmed by 2 bases and J by 5 bases, 6 bases remained unmatched. The CDR3 loop spans 15 amino acids. The germline V gene has CDR1 MNHEY and CDR2 SVGAGI. Methods used by the authors: Differences in CDR3 between clinicopathological groups were drawn on to build a classifier intended to discriminate distant-metastatic papillary thyroid cancer patients. TCRdb ran MiXCR on the PCR reads. None of the V and J calls come from the authors' own analysis; TCRdb made them. The repertoire includes about 31,000 clones, 15% to 20% of them detected once, and less than 25% sits in the top ten. The entry originates in a study of metastatic and nonmetastatic thyroid tumors. At the level of the study: Comparative analysis of repertoires was undertaken across blood and tumor or nodule tissue obtained from malignant and benign thyroid patients.

Patients underwent thyroid surgery, and none had received any treatment before it. Study-level findings and limits: A significant increase in TCR beta diversity was reportedly seen in malignant thyroid tumors relative to benign nodules, in blood and tumor.

The sample taken for sequencing was blood. The chain links TRBV6-5 to TRBJ2-7; 10 bases line up with TRBD2. This sequence originates from a female donor with papillary thyroid cancer or a benign thyroid nodule (not recorded which). Some clones in this sample may be carry-over from other donors' samples. DNA for the CDR3: TGTGCCAGCAGTTACCAAACTAGCGGGACCCACGAGCAGTACTTC. Amino acid sequence: CASSYQTSGTHEQYF.